What follows describes a single T cell receptor (beta chain). Its specificity is not known. This beta chain slipped into a library made for alpha chains as a stray read, so its size is not meaningful. These data are taken from a study of spatial heterogeneity in lung cancer. Study results and caveats: The number of expanded tumor alpha and beta chains correlated with mutation number.

One entry per CDR3 protein, called by TCRdb with MiXCR from the 5' RACE reads. Seen here are some 3,500 distinct CDR3 sequences, about 27% observed once, and the top ten hold approximately 15%. Trimming took off 0 bases at V and 8 bases at J, with 10 bases between the two ends. Germline assignment: CDR1 LGHDT and CDR2 YNNKEL (reference sequence). This CDR3 region has 13 residues. This sample's time point: sample taken at primary tumor resection. Unsorted samples of tumor, nontumor lung or frozen PBMC had their whole RNA sequenced. Sequencing used lung tumor tissue, obtained at surgery. V and J are TRBV3-1 and TRBJ1-2, with D unclear. The source of this sequence is a male donor with early-stage non-small cell lung cancer. CDR3 bases: TGTGCCAGCAGCCAAGATGGGCTCCGGGGCTACACCTTC. It is translated as CASSQDGLRGYTF.